This T cell receptor (beta chain) was sequenced in a study of shared clonotypes between healthy human individuals. The study, taken as a whole, reports: Though the depth was large, rarefaction showed that sorted-subset sequencing was incomplete.

In regard to this clone: Its antigen remains unidentified.

This CDR3 comprises 15 residues. The germline V gene has CDR1 MNHEY and CDR2 SMNVEV (reference sequence). Germline trimming cut 5 bases from V and 0 bases from J; bases unmatched to any gene: 4. The protocol was immunoSEQ multiplex PCR, while the TCRdb copy is restricted to in-frame clones and leaves out a portion. Of 650,000 to 750,000 clones detected, roughly 70% appear once; the ten largest clones hold about 1.7%. This chain connects TRBV27 to TRBJ2-7; 10 bases are a match to TRBD2. Input material: memory CD4+ T cells sorted from blood. Subset: CD45RA-negative fraction. The clonotype originates from a woman in her twenties or thirties in good health. The CDR3 is CASSPIAGGSYEQYF. In DNA, the CDR3 is TGTGCCAGCAGTCCTATAGCGGGAGGCTCCTACGAGCAGTACTTC.